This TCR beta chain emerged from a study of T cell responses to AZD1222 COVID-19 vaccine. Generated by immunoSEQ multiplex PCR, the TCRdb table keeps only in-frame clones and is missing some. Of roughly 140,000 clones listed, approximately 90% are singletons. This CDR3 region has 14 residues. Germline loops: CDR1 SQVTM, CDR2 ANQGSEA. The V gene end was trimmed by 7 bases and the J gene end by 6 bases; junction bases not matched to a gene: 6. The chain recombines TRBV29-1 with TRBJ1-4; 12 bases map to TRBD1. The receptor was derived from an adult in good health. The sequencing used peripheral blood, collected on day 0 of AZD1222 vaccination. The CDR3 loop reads CSAGGTGGHEKLFF. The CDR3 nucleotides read TGCAGCGCCGGCGGGACAGGGGGCCATGAAAAACTGTTTTTT.